This T cell receptor (beta chain) was found in a study of cytomegalovirus exposure and HLA in healthy donors. Study-wide results and caveats: Several of the most significant clusters appeared linked to common viral pathogens, based on a later analysis. According to a later analysis, donors in an Asian-associated ancestry cluster reportedly had fewer N-insertions than the roughly 640-donor mean. Of the V segments, some could not be distinguished, including TRBV6-2 and TRBV6-3, and were excluded.

Germline V CDR1 and CDR2: SSHAT, FNYEAQ (reference sequence). The length of the CDR3 is 18 residues. PCR amplification relied on 60 Vbeta primers (plus 13 Jbeta primers). Libraries were prepared by immunoSEQ multiplex PCR; TCRdb keeps only in-frame clonotypes and omits some of them. The table records 150,000 to 200,000 clones, 77% of them present only once. A remark on this clone: The antigen remains undetermined. A junction boundary mismatches the germline segment, possibly from a read error.

This chain connects TRBV7-7 to TRBJ2-2; 9 bases match TRBD1. Material: PBMCs. This sequence was found in a male donor in good health and CMV-seropositive. This CDR3 is CASSFIVNRGPHTGELFF. Written as DNA, the CDR3 is TGTGCTAGCAGCTTCATCGTTAACAGGGGGCCCCACACCGGGGAGCTGTTTTTT. Full variable domain (outside the CDR3, taken from reference TRBV7-7 and TRBJ2-2): GAGVSQSPRYKVTKRGQDVTLRCDPISSHATLYWYQQALGQGPEFLTYFNYEAQPDKSGLPSDRFSAERPEGSISTLTIQRTEQRDSAMYRCASSFIVNRGPHTGELFFGEGSRLTVL.